The following is a T cell receptor (delta chain) sequence with its context. This clone appeared a few times. No antigen is known for it. A read error is the likely source, as a far larger clone sits one nucleotide away. CDR1 and CDR2 are read off the germline V gene as GEAIGNYY and EKD. There are 21 amino acids in the CDR3, from cysteine to phenylalanine inclusive. Of the read, only the CDR3 DNA is kept; its 63 bases are in frame from base 1. This specimen comes from a study of DNA immune sequencing with unique molecular identifiers (TCRdb year 2020). In the study overall: Immunomagnetic cell separation was used to enrich gammadelta T cells from buffy coats, and the genomic DNA of the enriched gammadelta T cells was sequenced. Fluorescence-activated cell sorting was used to enrich gammadelta T cells from PBMC of over eight healthy individuals. For the enriched versus non-enriched comparison, approximately 97 ng enriched gammadelta T-cell DNA and approximately 1 ug non-enriched PBMC DNA were sequenced. The study developed and validated an ultrasensitive DNA-based TRD repertoire sequencing method using PCR-introduced unique molecular identifiers. The method was checked using synthetic reference molecules and blood samples from healthy people. All donors were healthy people, and roughly nine of the donors were profiled using sorted gammadelta T cells from peripheral blood. Here is what the overall study found, with its caveats: Among clonotypes from healthy donors, the most common TRD rearrangement was TRDV2 paired with TRDJ1. Variation in TRD repertoire diversity was observed between healthy donors, with several donors found to be highly oligoclonal, in that the top 5 clonotypes exceeded half of productive molecules. Novel TRD sequences not targeted by the primers cannot be detected by the primer-based approach.

Preparation of the library involved multiplex PCR. A 32-plex assay, with primers for all 8 TRDV and 4 TRDJ genes spanning the CDR3, was used to amplify the genomic DNA. A 12-nucleotide UMI was attached over roughly 3 barcoding PCR cycles, and a second PCR was then run with Illumina adapter primers. AMPure XP beads were used to purify the libraries, and library quality was checked on a Fragment Analyzer using the HS NGS Fragment kit. An Illumina MiniSeq mid-output kit with 20% PhiX and 150 cycles of paired-end reads was used for sequencing. Per the authors' processing: Reads were processed with MIGEC version 1.2.9 to group reads by UMI and build error-corrected consensus sequences. Post-processing used modified VDJtools version 1.2.1 scripts and the tcR R package. TCRdb reanalyzed the public reads with the CATT caller, and identical DNA sequences were merged afterwards. The V and J calls shown here were made by TCRdb, not taken from the authors' results. The sample yields fewer than 2,500 delta-chain clones; 15% to 20% were counted once. Jointly, the top ten make up roughly 31% of the sample.

The chain is assembled from TRDV2 and TRDJ1; TRDD3 is a weak D gene call, 8 bases matching. The sequenced material came from gamma-delta T cells from PBMCs. This sequence was found in a human donor in good health. In nucleotides, the sequence is TGTGCCTGTGACAAAGTTCCTACCGGGGGGGATAATGGCCCTTACACCAATAAACTCATCTTT. The encoded protein is CACDKVPTGGDNGPYTNKLIF.